This TCR beta chain was found in a study of blood T cell repertoires in COVID-19. Turning to the study itself: COVID-19 samples from acute and convalescent phases originated in the United States, Italy and Spain. From T cells, B-cell-depleted T cells, or PBMCs came the material, which was cDNA or gDNA.

The J segment lost 1 base and the V segment lost 1 base, leaving 4 bases of the junction unmatched. The germline gives CDR1 SGHRS, CDR2 YFSETQ. The CDR3 covers 16 residues. How the authors handled the data: Nucleated cell number was recorded as an estimate derived from reference gene primer amplification. Libraries were prepared by immunoSEQ multiplex PCR; TCRdb keeps only in-frame clonotypes and omits some of them. V and J calls and clone size are copied from that table; D and trimming were computed from the DNA. The data hold under 80,000 clones, with roughly 83% observed a single time. Sequencing was done on a sample of peripheral blood. The TCR originated in a man older than 75 with acute or convalescent COVID-19. This chain connects TRBV5-1 to TRBJ2-5, with TRBD2 matching over 10 bases. The CDR3 DNA reads TGCGCCAGCAGCTTGCGGAGCGGGGGGGCCCAAGAGACCCAGTACTTC. It specifies CASSLRSGGAQETQYF.